Only a few counts were recorded for the clone carrying this T cell receptor (beta chain). Localized lung adenocarcinoma, a non-small cell lung cancer, affected the donors. MiXCR was run by TCRdb on the PCR reads, yielding one entry per CDR3 protein. The table records 10,000 to 15,000 distinct CDR3 sequences, approximately 50% of them present only once. This sample was taken from a study of CD4 and CD8 cells across lung adenocarcinoma regions. This CDR3 comprises 13 residues. The ends lost 3 bases at V and 14 bases at J; junction bases unmatched: 10. Germline V gene lookup returns CDR1 SGHRS and CDR2 YFSETQ.

The chain employs TRBV5-1 and TRBJ2-1, with 8 bases matching TRBD1. This receptor was taken from a male donor with lung adenocarcinoma. The CD4 and CD8 labels of this study may be unreliable. The sequenced material came from CD8+ T cells from the margin of a lung tumor. CDR3 residues: CASSSGGDRRKFF. Written as DNA, the CDR3 is TGCGCCAGCAGCTCCGGCGGGGACAGGAGGAAGTTCTTC.